This T cell receptor beta chain comes out of a study of cytomegalovirus exposure and HLA in healthy donors. The PCR was carried out with 60 Vbeta primers and 13 Jbeta primers. Libraries were prepared by immunoSEQ multiplex PCR; TCRdb keeps only in-frame clonotypes and omits some of them. The data show about 200,000 clones, 75% to 85% seen once. J lost 5 bases, V lost 3 bases, and 4 bases had no gene match. Germline lookup yields CDR1 MNHEY and CDR2 SVGAGI. The CDR3 is 14 amino acids. Sequenced material: PBMCs. The sequence derives from a middle-aged woman in good health and CMV-seronegative. The genes are TRBV6-5 and TRBJ2-3, with 8 bases identical to TRBD2. The CDR3 coding sequence is TGTGCCAGCAGTTATGGGACTAGTAAAGATACGCAGTATTTT. Its translation: CASSYGTSKDTQYF.